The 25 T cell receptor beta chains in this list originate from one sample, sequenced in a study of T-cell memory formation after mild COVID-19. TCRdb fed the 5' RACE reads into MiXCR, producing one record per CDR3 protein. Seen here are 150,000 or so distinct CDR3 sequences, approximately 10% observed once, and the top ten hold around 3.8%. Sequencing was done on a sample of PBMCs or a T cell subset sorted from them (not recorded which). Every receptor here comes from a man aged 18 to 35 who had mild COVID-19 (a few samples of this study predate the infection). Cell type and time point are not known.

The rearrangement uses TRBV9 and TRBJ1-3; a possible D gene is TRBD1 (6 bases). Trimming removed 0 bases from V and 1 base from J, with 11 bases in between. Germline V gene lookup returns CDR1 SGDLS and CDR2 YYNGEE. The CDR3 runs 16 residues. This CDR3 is CASSVDQGFSGNTIYF. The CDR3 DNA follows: TGTGCCAGCAGCGTAGATCAGGGGTTTTCTGGAAACACCATATATTTT.

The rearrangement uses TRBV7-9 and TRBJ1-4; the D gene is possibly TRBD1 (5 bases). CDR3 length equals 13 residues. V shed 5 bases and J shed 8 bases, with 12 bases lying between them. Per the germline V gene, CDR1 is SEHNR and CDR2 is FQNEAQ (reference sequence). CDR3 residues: CASSPRGVEKLFF. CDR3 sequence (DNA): TGTGCCAGCAGCCCCCGGGGGGTGGAAAAACTGTTTTTT.

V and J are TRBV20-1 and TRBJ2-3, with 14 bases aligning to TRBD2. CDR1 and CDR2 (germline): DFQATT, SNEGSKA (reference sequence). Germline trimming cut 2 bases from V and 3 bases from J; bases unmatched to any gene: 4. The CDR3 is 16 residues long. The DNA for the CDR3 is TGCAGTGCTAGATGGGGACTAGCGGGGGAAACAGATACGCAGTATTTT. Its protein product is CSARWGLAGETDTQYF.

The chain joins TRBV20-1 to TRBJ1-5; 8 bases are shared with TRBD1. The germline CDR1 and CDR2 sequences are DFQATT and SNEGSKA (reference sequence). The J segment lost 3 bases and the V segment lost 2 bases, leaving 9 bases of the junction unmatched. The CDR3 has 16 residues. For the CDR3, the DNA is TGCAGTGCTAGAACAACGGGACAGGTTTTCAATCAGCCCCAGCATTTT. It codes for CSARTTGQVFNQPQHF.

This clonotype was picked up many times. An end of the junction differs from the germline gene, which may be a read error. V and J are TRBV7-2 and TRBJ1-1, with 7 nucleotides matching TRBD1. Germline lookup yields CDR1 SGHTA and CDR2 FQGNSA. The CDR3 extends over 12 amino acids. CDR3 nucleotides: TGTGCCAGCAGCTTACCGACAGGGTCTCTGATCTTT. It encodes CASSLPTGSLIF.

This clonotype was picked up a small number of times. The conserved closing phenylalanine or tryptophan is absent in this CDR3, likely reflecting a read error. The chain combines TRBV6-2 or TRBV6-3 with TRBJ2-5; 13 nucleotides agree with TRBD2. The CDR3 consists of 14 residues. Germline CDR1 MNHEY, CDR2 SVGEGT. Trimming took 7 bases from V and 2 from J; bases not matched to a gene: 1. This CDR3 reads CASKTSGGQETQYS. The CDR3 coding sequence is TGTGCCAGCAAGACTAGCGGGGGGCAAGAGACCCAGTACTCC.

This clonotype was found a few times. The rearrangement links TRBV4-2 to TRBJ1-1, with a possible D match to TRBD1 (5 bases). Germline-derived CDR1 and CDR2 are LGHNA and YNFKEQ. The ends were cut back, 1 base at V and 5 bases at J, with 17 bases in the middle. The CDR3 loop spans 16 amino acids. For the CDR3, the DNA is TGTGCCAGCAGCCAAGCGACAGAGGTTTCCGGGACTGAAGCTTTCTTT. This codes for CASSQATEVSGTEAFF.

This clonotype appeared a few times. The CDR3 bases are TGTGCCAGCGGGGCGGACAGGGCCTCAGATACGCAGTATTTT. It translates to CASGADRASDTQYF. The rearrangement links TRBV2 to TRBJ2-3; 8 bases fit TRBD1. The length of the CDR3 is 14 residues. Germline-derived CDR1 and CDR2 are SNHLY and FYNNEI. With V trimmed by 8 bases and J by 4 bases, 8 bases remained unmatched.

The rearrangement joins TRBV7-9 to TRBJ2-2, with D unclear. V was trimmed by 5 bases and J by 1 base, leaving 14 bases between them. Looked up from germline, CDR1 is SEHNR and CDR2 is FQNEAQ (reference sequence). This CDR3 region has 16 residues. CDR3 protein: CASSQRTSQNTGELFF. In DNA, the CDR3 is TGTGCCAGCAGCCAAAGGACCTCCCAGAACACCGGGGAGCTGTTTTTT.

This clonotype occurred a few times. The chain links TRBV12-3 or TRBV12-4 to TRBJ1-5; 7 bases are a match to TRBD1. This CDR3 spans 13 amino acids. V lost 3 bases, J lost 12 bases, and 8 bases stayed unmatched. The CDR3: CASSLGTAGDQHF. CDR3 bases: TGTGCCAGCAGTTTGGGGACAGCTGGAGACCAGCATTTT.

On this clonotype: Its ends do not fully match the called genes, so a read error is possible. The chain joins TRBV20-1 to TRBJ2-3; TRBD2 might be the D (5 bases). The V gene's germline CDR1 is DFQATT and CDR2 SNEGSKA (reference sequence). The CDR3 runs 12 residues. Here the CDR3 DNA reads TGCAGTGCTAGAGATGGGCCAGAGACTAACTTTTTT. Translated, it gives CSARDGPETNFF.

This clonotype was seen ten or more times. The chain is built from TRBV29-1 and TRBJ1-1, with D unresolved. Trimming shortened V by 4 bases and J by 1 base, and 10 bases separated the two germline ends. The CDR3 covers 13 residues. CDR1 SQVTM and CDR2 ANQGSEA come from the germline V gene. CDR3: CSVGWAWNTEAFF. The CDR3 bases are TGCAGCGTTGGTTGGGCCTGGAACACTGAAGCTTTCTTT.

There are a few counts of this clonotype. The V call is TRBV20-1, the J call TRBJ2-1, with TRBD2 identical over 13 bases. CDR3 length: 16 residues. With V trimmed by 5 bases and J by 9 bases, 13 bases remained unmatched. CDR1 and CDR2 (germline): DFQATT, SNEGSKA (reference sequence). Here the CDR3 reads CSASTSGGALIGEQFF. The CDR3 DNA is TGCAGTGCTTCCACTAGCGGGGGGGCCCTGATCGGTGAGCAGTTCTTC.

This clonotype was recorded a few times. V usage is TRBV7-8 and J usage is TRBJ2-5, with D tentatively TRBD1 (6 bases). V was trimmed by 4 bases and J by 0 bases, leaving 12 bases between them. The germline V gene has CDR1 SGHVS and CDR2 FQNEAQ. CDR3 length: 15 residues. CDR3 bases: TGTGCCAGCAGCTGGTTGACAGGTCACCAAGAGACCCAGTACTTC. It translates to CASSWLTGHQETQYF.

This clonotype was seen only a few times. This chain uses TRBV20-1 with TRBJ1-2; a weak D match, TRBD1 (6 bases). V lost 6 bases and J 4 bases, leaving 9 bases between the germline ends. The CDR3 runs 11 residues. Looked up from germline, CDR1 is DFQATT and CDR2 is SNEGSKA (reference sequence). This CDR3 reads CSASTGYGYTF. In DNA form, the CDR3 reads TGCAGTGCGTCGACAGGCTATGGCTACACCTTC.

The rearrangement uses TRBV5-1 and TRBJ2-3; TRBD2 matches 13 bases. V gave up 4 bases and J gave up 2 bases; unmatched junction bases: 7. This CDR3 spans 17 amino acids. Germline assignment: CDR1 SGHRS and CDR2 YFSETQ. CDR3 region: CASSPGTSGASTDTQYF. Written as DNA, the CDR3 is TGCGCCAGCAGCCCAGGGACTAGCGGGGCTTCCACAGATACGCAGTATTTT. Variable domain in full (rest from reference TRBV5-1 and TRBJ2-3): KAGVTQTPRYLIKTRGQQVTLSCSPISGHRSVSWYQQTPGQGLQFLFEYFSETQRNKGNFPGRFSGRQFSNSRSEMNVSTLELGDSALYLCASSPGTSGASTDTQYFGPGTRLTVL.

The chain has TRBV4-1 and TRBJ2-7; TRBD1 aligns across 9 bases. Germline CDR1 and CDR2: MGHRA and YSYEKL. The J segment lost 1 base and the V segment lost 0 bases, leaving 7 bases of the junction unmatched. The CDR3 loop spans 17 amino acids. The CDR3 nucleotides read TGCGCCAGCAGCCAAGATAGTGTGGGGACAGGGTCCTACGAGCAGTACGTC. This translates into CASSQDSVGTGSYEQYV.

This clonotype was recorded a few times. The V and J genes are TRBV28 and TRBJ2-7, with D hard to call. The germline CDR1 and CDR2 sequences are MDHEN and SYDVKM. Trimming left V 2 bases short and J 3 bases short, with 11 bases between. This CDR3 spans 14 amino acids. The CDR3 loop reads CASSLGAAGYEQYV. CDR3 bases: TGTGCCAGCAGTTTAGGCGCGGCAGGCTACGAGCAGTACGTC.

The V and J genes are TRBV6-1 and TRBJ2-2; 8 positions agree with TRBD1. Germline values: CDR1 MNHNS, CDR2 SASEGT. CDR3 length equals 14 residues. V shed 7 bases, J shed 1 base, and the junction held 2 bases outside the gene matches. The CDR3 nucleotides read TGTGCCAGCAATGGGACAGGGAACACCGGGGAGCTGTTTTTT. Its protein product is CASNGTGNTGELFF.

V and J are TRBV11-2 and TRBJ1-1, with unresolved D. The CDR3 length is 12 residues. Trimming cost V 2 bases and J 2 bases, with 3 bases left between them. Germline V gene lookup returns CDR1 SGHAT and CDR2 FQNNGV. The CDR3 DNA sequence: TGTGCCAGCAGCTTAACAAACACTGAAGCTTTCTTT. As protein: CASSLTNTEAFF.

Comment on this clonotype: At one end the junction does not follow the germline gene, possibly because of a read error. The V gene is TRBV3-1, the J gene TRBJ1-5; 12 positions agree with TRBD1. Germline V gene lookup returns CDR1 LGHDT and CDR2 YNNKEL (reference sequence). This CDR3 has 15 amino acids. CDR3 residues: CASSQGTGGDQPQHF. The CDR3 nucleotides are TGTGCCAGCAGTCAAGGGACAGGGGGCGATCAGCCCCAGCATTTT. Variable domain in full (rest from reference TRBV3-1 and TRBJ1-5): DTAVSQTPKYLVTQMGNDKSIKCEQNLGHDTMYWYKQDSKKFLKIMFSYNNKELIINETVPNRFSPKSPDKAHLNLHINSLELGDSAVYFCASSQGTGGDQPQHFGDGTRLSIL.

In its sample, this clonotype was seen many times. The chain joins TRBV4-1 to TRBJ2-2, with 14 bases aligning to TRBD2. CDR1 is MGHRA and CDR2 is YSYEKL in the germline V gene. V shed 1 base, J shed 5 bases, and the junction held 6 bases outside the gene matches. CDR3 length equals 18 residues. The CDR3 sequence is CASSQARGLAGETGELFF. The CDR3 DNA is TGCGCCAGCAGCCAAGCGCGGGGACTAGCGGGGGAAACCGGGGAGCTGTTTTTT.

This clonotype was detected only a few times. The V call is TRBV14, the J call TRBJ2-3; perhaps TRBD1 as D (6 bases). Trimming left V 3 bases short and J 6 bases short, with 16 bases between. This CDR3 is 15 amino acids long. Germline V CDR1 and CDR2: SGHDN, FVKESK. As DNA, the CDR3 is TGTGCCAGCAGCCACCGGGACATTAAGAGGGATACGCAGTATTTT. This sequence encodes CASSHRDIKRDTQYF.

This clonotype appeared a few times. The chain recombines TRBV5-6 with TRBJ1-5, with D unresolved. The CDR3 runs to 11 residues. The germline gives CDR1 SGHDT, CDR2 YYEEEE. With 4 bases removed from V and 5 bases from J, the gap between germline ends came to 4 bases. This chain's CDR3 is CASSRDQPQHF. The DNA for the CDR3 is TGTGCCAGCAGCCGTGATCAGCCCCAGCATTTT.

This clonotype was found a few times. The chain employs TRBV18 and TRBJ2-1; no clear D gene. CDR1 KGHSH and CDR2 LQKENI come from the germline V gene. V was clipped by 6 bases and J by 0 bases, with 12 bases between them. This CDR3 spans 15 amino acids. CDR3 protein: CASSQSESSYNEQFF. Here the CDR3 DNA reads TGTGCCAGCTCCCAGTCAGAGAGCTCCTACAATGAGCAGTTCTTC.